Sequencing of this T cell receptor (beta chain) was carried out in a study of CD8+ T cells in alopecia areata. Whole-study findings and limits: Alphabeta T cells residing in normal skin are also sequenced in scalp samples. It was less clear whether patients shared TCRs than it was in mice, possibly because of HLA.

As concerns this clone: The antigen is undetermined.

CDR1 and CDR2 (germline): SGHTA, FQGNSA. The CDR3 contains 13 residues. V was clipped by 6 bases and J by 2 bases, with 9 bases between them. Investigators isolated RNA and reverse transcribed it into cDNA to act as the sequencing template. Repertoires were generated with immunoSEQ multiplex PCR, while TCRdb's copy carries only in-frame clones and drops some. Of about 200,000 clones detected, 50% to 65% appear once; the ten largest clones hold approximately 0.44%. This chain uses TRBV7-2 with TRBJ2-3, with unresolved D. The sequencing used CD4+ T cells sorted from blood, collected at week 0. The sequence derives from a human donor with alopecia areata. This chain's CDR3 is CASRQGPTDTQYF. DNA for the CDR3: TGTGCCAGCAGACAAGGCCCCACAGATACGCAGTATTTT.